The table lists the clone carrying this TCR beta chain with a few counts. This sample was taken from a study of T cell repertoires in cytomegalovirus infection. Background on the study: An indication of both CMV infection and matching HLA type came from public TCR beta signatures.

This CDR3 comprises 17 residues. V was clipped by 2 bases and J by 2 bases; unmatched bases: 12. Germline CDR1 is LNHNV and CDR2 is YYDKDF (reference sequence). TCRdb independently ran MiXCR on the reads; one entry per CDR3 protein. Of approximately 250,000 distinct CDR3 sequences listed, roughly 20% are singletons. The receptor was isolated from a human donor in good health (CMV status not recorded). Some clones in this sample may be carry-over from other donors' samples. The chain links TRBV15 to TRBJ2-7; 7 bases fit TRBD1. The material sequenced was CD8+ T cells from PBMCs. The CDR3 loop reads CATSRPDVTGKAYEQYF. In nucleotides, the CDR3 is TGTGCCACCAGCAGACCCGACGTGACAGGGAAGGCCTACGAGCAGTACTTC. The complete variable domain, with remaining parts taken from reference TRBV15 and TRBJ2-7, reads DAMVIQNPRYQVTQFGKPVTLSCSQTLNHNVMYWYQQKSSQAPKLLFHYYDKDFNNEADTPDNFQSRRPNTSFCFLDIRSPGLGDTAMYLCATSRPDVTGKAYEQYFGPGTRLTVT.